The next 23 T cell receptor beta chains were all read from a single sample in a study of vaccination and CD4 T cells after COVID-19. Cultured CD4+ T-cell DNA underwent Oncomine TCR Beta short-read sequencing. TCRdb processed the PCR reads anew with MiXCR; each CDR3 protein has one entry. The data contain around 23,000 distinct CDR3 sequences, under 55% of them singletons. These receptors are not linked to any known antigen. Stated time point: late sampling 161 to 241 days after vaccination in a few convalescent patients. Indicated treatment: approximately nine-day PBMC culture with coronavirus spike peptide pools or control peptides (ViraFEST assay). Sample: CD4+ T cells from blood, cultured in vitro, taken about 7 months after SARS-CoV-2 vaccination. The receptors were sampled from a human donor who had recovered from COVID-19.

The chain is built from TRBV20-1 and TRBJ1-2, with D perhaps TRBD1 (6 bases). This CDR3 has 13 amino acids. With 5 bases removed from V and 2 bases from J, the gap between germline ends came to 12 bases. CDR1 is DFQATT, CDR2 SNEGSKA, per germline (reference sequence). The CDR3 loop reads CSAEGGPNYGYTF. The DNA for the CDR3 is TGCAGTGCTGAGGGGGGTCCCAACTATGGCTACACCTTC.

V gene TRBV20-1 combines with J gene TRBJ1-1; D is unclear. This CDR3 is 12 amino acids long. The ends were cut back, 7 bases at V and 1 base at J, with 10 bases in the middle. Per the germline V gene, CDR1 is DFQATT and CDR2 is SNEGSKA (reference sequence). CDR3 DNA sequence: TGCAGTGAAGGGTCCCCGAACACTGAAGCTTTCTTT. This encodes CSEGSPNTEAFF.

This clonotype has a handful of counts. The chain combines TRBV10-3 with TRBJ1-5; D is ambiguous. CDR1 ENHRY and CDR2 SYGVKD come from the germline V gene. This CDR3 has 9 amino acids. V was trimmed by 8 bases and J by 9 bases, leaving 5 bases between them. The CDR3: CAIVLPQHF. For the CDR3, the DNA is TGTGCCATCGTACTGCCCCAGCATTTT.

The chain links TRBV7-9 to TRBJ2-7; maybe TRBD1 (6 bases). The CDR3 runs 14 residues. V was clipped by 1 base and J by 4 bases, with 11 bases between them. Germline CDR1 and CDR2: SEHNR and FQNEAQ (reference sequence). CDR3 sequence (DNA): TGTGCCAGCAGCTTAGGACAGGAGCCTTACGAGCAGTACTTC. Its protein product is CASSLGQEPYEQYF.

This chain uses TRBV20-1 with TRBJ2-7; D unresolved. The length of the CDR3 is 14 residues. Per germline, CDR1 DFQATT and CDR2 SNEGSKA (reference sequence). Trimming shortened V by 3 bases and J by 5 bases, and 17 bases separated the two germline ends. The CDR3 loop reads CSASRAGLQNEQYF. The CDR3 region has the DNA TGCAGTGCTAGTCGGGCAGGCCTCCAGAACGAGCAGTACTTC.

The CDR3 loop reads CASSSPASGRVNEQFF. CDR3 bases: TGTGCCAGCAGTTCGCCGGCTAGCGGGAGAGTCAATGAGCAGTTCTTC. The chain combines TRBV27 with TRBJ2-1; 10 bases match TRBD2. CDR3 length equals 16 residues. V was clipped by 4 bases and J by 6 bases; unmatched bases: 9. Germline V lookup: CDR1 MNHEY, CDR2 SMNVEV (reference sequence).

This clonotype was seen more than once but under ten times. The rearrangement links TRBV19 to TRBJ1-5; D is uncertain. Germline V gives CDR1 LNHDA, CDR2 SQIVND (reference sequence). Trimming removed 11 bases from V and 14 bases from J, with 16 bases in between. CDR3 length: 10 amino acids. The CDR3 DNA is TGTGCCTCTAAGGAGGAGGTGAAGCATTTT. Translation: CASKEEVKHF.

This rearrangement joins TRBV7-2 to TRBJ1-2, with no clear D. Trimming shortened V by 1 base and J by 4 bases, and 10 bases separated the two germline ends. CDR1 SGHTA and CDR2 FQGNSA come from the germline V gene. The CDR3 runs to 14 residues. CDR3 sequence (DNA): TGTGCCAGCAGCTTAGACTCGCTCACCTATGGCTACACCTTC. Translation gives CASSLDSLTYGYTF. Full variable domain (rest looked up from reference TRBV7-2 and TRBJ1-2): GAGVSQSPSNKVTEKGKDVELRCDPISGHTALYWYRQSLGQGLEFLIYFQGNSAPDKSGLPSDRFSAERTGGSVSTLTIQRTQQEDSAVYLCASSLDSLTYGYTFGSGTRLTVV.

V and J are TRBV7-2 and TRBJ2-3; D unresolved. This CDR3 has 14 residues. With 5 bases removed from V and 3 bases from J, the gap between germline ends came to 12 bases. CDR1 and CDR2 from the germline V gene are SGHTA and FQGNSA. The CDR3 coding sequence is TGTGCCAGCAGCCCAATGGCGAGTACAGATACGCAGTATTTT. Its protein is CASSPMASTDTQYF.

The chain couples TRBV6-5 to TRBJ1-2; D perhaps matches TRBD1 (5 bases). The CDR3 has 11 residues. Germline V gene lookup returns CDR1 MNHEY and CDR2 SVGAGI. V shed 4 bases and J shed 8 bases, with 8 bases lying between them. CDR3 region: CASSSGRGYTF. The DNA for the CDR3 is TGTGCCAGCAGTTCAGGGCGGGGCTACACCTTC.

By share of the sample, this clonotype is medium-sized. The chain uses TRBV20-1 and TRBJ2-7, with 8 bases fitting TRBD2. Looked up from germline, CDR1 is DFQATT and CDR2 is SNEGSKA (reference sequence). This CDR3 is built from 12 residues. In DNA, the CDR3 is TGCGCCCAGAGGAGCGGGAGCTACGAGCAGTACTTC. Encoded protein: CAQRSGSYEQYF.

This clonotype appeared a few times. The chain recombines TRBV20-1 with TRBJ2-6; D is possibly TRBD1 or TRBD2 (6 bases each). V was cut by 0 bases and J by 6 bases, with 15 bases left in between. CDR1 is DFQATT, CDR2 SNEGSKA, per germline (reference sequence). The CDR3 consists of 16 residues. The CDR3 DNA sequence: TGCAGTGCTAGAGAACAGGGCCGCGGGGCGGCCAACGTCCTGACTTTC. This sequence encodes CSAREQGRGAANVLTF.

J is TRBJ2-7 and V is TRBV2; no clear D gene. The germline V gene encodes CDR1 SNHLY and CDR2 FYNNEI. The V and J ends lost 4 bases and 5 bases respectively, with 3 bases between them. There are 10 residues in the CDR3. CDR3 loop: CASSVHEQYF. Written as DNA, the CDR3 is TGTGCCAGCAGTGTACACGAGCAGTACTTC.

In this sample, this clonotype turned up a few times. V and J are TRBV7-2 and TRBJ2-5; 8 bases fit TRBD2. CDR1 is SGHTA and CDR2 is FQGNSA in the germline V gene. The CDR3 covers 15 residues. Unmatched junction bases numbered 9, after V lost 5 bases and J lost 4 bases. The CDR3 here is CASSPNWLAGETQYF. The CDR3 coding sequence is TGTGCCAGCAGCCCCAACTGGCTAGCGGGAGAGACCCAGTACTTC.

This clonotype was found a few times. The chain employs TRBV6-1 and TRBJ2-5; maybe TRBD2 (5 bases). Trimming stripped 4 bases from V and 5 bases from J, with 23 bases between. The CDR3 spans 17 residues. CDR1 and CDR2 (germline): MNHNS, SASEGT. CDR3: CASSGTHLTGTRETQYF. The CDR3 coding sequence is TGTGCCAGCAGTGGAACTCATCTCACGGGAACAAGGGAGACCCAGTACTTC.

This chain links TRBV6-1 with TRBJ2-1; D is unresolved. Trimming stripped 7 bases from V and 9 bases from J, with 19 bases between. Germline V gene sequence: CDR1 MNHNS, CDR2 SASEGT. The CDR3 covers 14 residues. CDR3 nucleotide sequence: TGTGCCAGCATTAAACAGCGCGAAGCCCTTGAGCAGTTCTTC. It specifies CASIKQREALEQFF.

This clonotype was counted a few times. The chain carries TRBV7-9 and TRBJ1-2; the D gene is possibly TRBD1 (5 bases). Germline V lookup: CDR1 SEHNR, CDR2 FQNEAQ (reference sequence). Trimming took off 4 bases at V and 2 bases at J, with 11 bases between the two ends. This CDR3 comprises 14 residues. CDR3 bases: TGTGCCAGCAGCTCCGACCCAGGGAACTATGGCTACACCTTC. Protein: CASSSDPGNYGYTF.

This clonotype occurred a few times. The chain links TRBV7-3 to TRBJ2-3, with D possibly called TRBD1 or TRBD2 (5 bases each). The V gene lost 5 bases and the J gene lost 2 bases, with 11 bases spanning the gap. There are 14 residues in the CDR3. Germline values: CDR1 SGHTA, CDR2 FQGTGA. The CDR3 sequence is CASSTGTLTDTQYF. Here the CDR3 DNA reads TGTGCCAGCAGCACCGGGACCCTCACAGATACGCAGTATTTT. The complete variable domain, with remaining parts taken from reference TRBV7-3 and TRBJ2-3, reads GAGVSQTPSNKVTEKGKYVELRCDPISGHTALYWYRQSLGQGPEFLIYFQGTGAADDSGLPNDRFFAVRPEGSVSTLKIQRTERGDSAVYLCASSTGTLTDTQYFGPGTRLTVL.

The chain joins TRBV28 to TRBJ1-6; a possible D gene is TRBD1 (6 bases). The length of the CDR3 is 18 residues. Trimming cost V 4 bases and J 5 bases, with 21 bases left between them. Germline V lookup: CDR1 MDHEN, CDR2 SYDVKM. The CDR3 loop reads CASSSPATTGYHNSPLHF. DNA of the CDR3: TGTGCCAGCAGTTCACCCGCCACGACAGGCTATCATAATTCACCCCTCCACTTT.

The gene calls are TRBV5-4 and TRBJ2-2; D perhaps matches TRBD1 (6 bases). Between the trimmed V and J ends, which lost 4 bases and 3 bases, there was a span of 16 bases. CDR3 length equals 16 residues. CDR1 SGHNT and CDR2 YYREEE come from the germline V gene (reference sequence). The CDR3 nucleotides are TGTGCCAGCAGCGGTGGTCTCAGGGGCGACACCGGGGAGCTGTTTTTT. Translating it yields CASSGGLRGDTGELFF.

This clonotype was seen only a few times. The rearrangement uses TRBV27 and TRBJ1-2; D not resolved. From germline, CDR1 is MNHEY and CDR2 SMNVEV (reference sequence). Trimming pared 4 bases from V and 8 bases from J, leaving 8 bases between. There are 11 residues in the CDR3. The CDR3 nucleotides are TGTGCCAGCAGTTCCGGTCTGGGCTACACCTTC. Translated, it gives CASSSGLGYTF.

This chain's CDR3 is CASSPSYSGREEQYF. CDR3 DNA: TGTGCCAGCAGCCCATCTTATAGCGGGAGGGAAGAGCAGTACTTC. This rearrangement joins TRBV7-6 to TRBJ2-7; 11 positions match TRBD2. The CDR3 length is 15 residues. V dropped 5 bases and J dropped 7; count of bases not matched to a gene: 10. The germline CDR1 and CDR2 sequences are SGHVS and FNYEAQ. The full variable domain, in which reference TRBV7-6 and TRBJ2-7 provide the parts outside the CDR3, is GAGVSQSPRYKVTKRGQDVALRCDPISGHVSLYWYRQALGQGPEFLTYFNYEAQQDKSGLPNDRFSAERPEGSISTLTIQRTEQRDSAMYRCASSPSYSGREEQYFGPGTRLTVT.

This clonotype has only a few counts. This chain joins TRBV6-2 or TRBV6-3 and TRBJ2-5; tentative D call: TRBD2 (5 bases). Germline CDR1 MNHEY, CDR2 SVGEGT. Deletions cut 6 bases from V and 13 bases from J, with 18 bases between. There are 12 residues in the CDR3. This chain's CDR3 is CASRASSGFPYF. The CDR3 DNA follows: TGTGCCAGCAGGGCGTCGTCGGGGTTCCCGTACTTC.